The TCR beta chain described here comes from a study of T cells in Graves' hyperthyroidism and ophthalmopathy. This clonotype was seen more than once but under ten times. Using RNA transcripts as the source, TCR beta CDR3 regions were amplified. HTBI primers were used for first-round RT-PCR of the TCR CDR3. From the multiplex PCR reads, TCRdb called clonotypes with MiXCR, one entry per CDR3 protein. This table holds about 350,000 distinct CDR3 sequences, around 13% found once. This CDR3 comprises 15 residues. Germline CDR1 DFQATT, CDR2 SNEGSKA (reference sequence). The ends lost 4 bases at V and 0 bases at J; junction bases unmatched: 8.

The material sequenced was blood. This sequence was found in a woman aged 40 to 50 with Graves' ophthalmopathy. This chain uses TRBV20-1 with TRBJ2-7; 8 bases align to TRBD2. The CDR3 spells CSAINIGTSSYEQYF. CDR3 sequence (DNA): TGCAGTGCTATAAACATTGGGACTAGCTCCTACGAGCAGTACTTC.